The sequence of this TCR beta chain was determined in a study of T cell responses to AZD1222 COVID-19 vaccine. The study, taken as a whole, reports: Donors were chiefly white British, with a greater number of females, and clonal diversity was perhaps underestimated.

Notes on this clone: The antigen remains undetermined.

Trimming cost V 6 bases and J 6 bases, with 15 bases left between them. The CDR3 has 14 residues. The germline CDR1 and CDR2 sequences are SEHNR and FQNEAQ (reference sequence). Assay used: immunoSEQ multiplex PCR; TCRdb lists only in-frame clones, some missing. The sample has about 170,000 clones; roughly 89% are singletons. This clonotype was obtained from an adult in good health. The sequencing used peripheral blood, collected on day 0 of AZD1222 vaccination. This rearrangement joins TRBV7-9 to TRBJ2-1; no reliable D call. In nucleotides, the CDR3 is TGTGCCAGCAGAGGTAGTCCCCAGTTCAATGAGCAGTTCTTC. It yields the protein CASRGSPQFNEQFF.